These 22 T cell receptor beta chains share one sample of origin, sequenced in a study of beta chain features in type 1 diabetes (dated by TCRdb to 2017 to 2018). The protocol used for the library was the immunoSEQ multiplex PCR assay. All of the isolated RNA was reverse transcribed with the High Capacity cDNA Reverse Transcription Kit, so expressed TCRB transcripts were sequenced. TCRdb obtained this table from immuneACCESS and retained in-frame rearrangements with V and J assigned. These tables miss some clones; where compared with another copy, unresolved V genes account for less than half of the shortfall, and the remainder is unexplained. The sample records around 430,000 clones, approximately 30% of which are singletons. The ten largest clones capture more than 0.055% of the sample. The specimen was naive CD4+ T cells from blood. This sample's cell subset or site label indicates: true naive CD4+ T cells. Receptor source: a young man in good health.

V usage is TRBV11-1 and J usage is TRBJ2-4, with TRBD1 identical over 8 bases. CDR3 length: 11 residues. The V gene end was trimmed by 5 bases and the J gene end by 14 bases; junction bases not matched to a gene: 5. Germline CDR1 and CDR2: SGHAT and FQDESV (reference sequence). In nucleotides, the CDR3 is TGTGCCAGCAGCGATGGACAGGGAAAGTACTTC. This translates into CASSDGQGKYF.

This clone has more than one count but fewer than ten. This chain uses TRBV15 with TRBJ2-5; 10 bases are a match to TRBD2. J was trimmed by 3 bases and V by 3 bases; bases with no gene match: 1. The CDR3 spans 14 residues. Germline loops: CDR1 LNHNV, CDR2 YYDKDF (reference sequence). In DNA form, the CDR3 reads TGTGCCACCAGCAGGCTAGCGGGAGAAGAGACCCAGTACTTC. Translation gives CATSRLAGEETQYF. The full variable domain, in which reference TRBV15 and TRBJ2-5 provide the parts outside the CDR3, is DAMVIQNPRYQVTQFGKPVTLSCSQTLNHNVMYWYQQKSSQAPKLLFHYYDKDFNNEADTPDNFQSRRPNTSFCFLDIRSPGLGDTAMYLCATSRLAGEETQYFGPGTRLLVL.

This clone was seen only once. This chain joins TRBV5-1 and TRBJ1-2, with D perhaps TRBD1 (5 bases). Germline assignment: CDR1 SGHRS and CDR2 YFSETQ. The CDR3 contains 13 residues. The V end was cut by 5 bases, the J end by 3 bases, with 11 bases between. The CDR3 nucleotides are TGCGCCAGCAGACAGGACCGAGACTATGGCTACACCTTC. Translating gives CASRQDRDYGYTF. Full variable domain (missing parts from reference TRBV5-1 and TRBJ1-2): KAGVTQTPRYLIKTRGQQVTLSCSPISGHRSVSWYQQTPGQGLQFLFEYFSETQRNKGNFPGRFSGRQFSNSRSEMNVSTLELGDSALYLCASRQDRDYGYTFGSGTRLTVV.

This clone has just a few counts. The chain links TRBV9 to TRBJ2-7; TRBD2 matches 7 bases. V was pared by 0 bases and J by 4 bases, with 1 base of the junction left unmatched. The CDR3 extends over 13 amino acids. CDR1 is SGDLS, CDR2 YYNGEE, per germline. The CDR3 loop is CASSVGGRYEQYF. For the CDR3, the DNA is TGTGCCAGCAGCGTAGGCGGGAGATACGAGCAGTACTTC.

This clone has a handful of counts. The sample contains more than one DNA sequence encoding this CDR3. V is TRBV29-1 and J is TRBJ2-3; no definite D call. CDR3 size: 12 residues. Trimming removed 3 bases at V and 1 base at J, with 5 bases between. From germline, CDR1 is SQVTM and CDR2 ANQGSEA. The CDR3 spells CSVESGTDTQYF. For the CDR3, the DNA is TGCAGCGTTGAGTCCGGCACAGATACGCAGTATTTT.

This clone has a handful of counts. The CDR3 DNA reads as TGTGCCAGCAGCCCAGACAGGTATACGCAGTATTTT. This codes for CASSPDRYTQYF. The chain joins TRBV14 to TRBJ2-3, with D perhaps TRBD1 (6 bases). The V gene's germline CDR1 is SGHDN and CDR2 FVKESK. CDR3 length equals 12 residues. The V gene lost 4 bases and the J gene lost 7 bases, with 9 bases spanning the gap.

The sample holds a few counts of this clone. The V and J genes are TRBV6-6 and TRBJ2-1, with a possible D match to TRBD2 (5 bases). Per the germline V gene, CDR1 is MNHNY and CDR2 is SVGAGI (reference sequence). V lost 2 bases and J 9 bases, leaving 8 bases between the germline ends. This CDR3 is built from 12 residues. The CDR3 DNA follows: TGTGCCAGCAGTTACCCGGGAAGTGAGCAGTTCTTC. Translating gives CASSYPGSEQFF.

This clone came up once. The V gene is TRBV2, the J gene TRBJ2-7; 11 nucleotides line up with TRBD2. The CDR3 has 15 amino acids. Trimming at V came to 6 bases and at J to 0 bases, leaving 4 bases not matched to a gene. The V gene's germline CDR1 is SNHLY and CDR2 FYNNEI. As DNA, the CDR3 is TGTGCCAGCAGGGCTAGCGGGAGGAACTCCTACGAGCAGTACTTC. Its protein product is CASRASGRNSYEQYF.

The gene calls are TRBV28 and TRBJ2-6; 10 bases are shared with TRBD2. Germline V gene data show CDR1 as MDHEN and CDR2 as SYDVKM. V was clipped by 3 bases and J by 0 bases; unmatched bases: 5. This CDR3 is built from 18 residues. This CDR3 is CASSLSSGRPSGANVLTF. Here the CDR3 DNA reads TGTGCCAGCAGTTTGAGTAGCGGGAGGCCCTCTGGGGCCAACGTCCTGACTTTC.

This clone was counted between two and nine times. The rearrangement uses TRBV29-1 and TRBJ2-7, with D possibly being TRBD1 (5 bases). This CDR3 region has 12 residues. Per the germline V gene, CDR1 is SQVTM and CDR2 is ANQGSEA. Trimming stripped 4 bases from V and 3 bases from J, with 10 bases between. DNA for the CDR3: TGCAGCGTTGCAGGGTCAGTCTACGAGCAGTACTTC. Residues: CSVAGSVYEQYF.

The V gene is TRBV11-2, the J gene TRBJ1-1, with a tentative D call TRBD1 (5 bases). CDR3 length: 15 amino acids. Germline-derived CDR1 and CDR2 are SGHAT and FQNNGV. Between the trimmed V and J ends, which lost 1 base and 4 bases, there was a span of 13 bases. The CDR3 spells CASSLAVTRGTEAFF. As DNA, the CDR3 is TGTGCCAGCAGCTTAGCCGTGACTAGGGGCACTGAAGCTTTCTTT.

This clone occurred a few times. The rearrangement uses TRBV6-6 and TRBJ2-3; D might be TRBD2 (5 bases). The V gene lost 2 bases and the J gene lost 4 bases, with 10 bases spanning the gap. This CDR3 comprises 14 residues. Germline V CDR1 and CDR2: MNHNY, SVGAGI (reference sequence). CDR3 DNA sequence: TGTGCCAGCAGTTACCCAGCGGCCGCAGATACGCAGTATTTT. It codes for CASSYPAAADTQYF.

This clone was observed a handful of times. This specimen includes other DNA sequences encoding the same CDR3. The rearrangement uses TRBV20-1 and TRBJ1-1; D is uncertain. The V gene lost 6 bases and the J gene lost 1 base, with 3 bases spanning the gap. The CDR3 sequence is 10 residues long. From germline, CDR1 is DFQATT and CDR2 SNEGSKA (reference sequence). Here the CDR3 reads CSARNTEAFF. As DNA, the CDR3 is TGCAGTGCCAGGAACACTGAAGCTTTCTTT.

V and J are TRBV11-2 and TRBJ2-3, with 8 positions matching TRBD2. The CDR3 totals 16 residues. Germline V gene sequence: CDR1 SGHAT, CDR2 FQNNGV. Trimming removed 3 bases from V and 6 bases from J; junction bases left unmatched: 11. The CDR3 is CASSFRGAGETDTQYF. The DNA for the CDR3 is TGTGCCAGCAGCTTCAGAGGAGCGGGAGAGACGGATACGCAGTATTTT.

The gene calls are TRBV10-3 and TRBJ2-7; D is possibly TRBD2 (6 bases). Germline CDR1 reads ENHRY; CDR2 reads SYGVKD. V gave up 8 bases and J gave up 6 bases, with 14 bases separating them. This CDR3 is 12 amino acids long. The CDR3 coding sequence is TGTGCCATCGGTAGACTAGTGAGCGAGCAGTACTTC. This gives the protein CAIGRLVSEQYF.

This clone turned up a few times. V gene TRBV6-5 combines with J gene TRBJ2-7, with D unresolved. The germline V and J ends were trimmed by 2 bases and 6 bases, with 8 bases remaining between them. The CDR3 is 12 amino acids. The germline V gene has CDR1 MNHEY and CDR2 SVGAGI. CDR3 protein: CASSYVGTEQYF. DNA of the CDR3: TGTGCCAGCAGTTACGTTGGAACCGAGCAGTACTTC.

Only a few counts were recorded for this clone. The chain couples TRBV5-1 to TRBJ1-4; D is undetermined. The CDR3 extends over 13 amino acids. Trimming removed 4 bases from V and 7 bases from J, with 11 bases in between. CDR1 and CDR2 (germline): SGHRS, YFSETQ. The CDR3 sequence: CASSPPSSEKLFF. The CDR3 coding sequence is TGCGCCAGCAGCCCCCCCAGCAGTGAAAAACTGTTTTTT.

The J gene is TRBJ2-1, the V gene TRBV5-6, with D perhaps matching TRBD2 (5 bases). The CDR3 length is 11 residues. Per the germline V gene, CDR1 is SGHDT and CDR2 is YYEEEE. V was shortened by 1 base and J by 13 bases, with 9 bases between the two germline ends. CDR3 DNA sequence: TGTGCCAGCAGCTTGAAAGCGGTACAGTTCTTC. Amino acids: CASSLKAVQFF.

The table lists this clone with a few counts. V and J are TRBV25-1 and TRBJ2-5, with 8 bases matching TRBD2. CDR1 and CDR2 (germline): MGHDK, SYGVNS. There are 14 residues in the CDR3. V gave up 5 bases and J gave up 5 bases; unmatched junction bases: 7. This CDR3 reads CASSLAGGLETQYF. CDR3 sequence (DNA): TGTGCCAGCAGTCTTGCGGGAGGTCTGGAGACCCAGTACTTC. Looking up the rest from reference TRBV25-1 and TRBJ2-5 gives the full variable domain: EADIYQTPRYLVIGTGKKITLECSQTMGHDKMYWYQQDPGMELHLIHYSYGVNSTEKGDLSSESTVSRIRTEHFPLTLESARPSHTSQYLCASSLAGGLETQYFGPGTRLLVL.

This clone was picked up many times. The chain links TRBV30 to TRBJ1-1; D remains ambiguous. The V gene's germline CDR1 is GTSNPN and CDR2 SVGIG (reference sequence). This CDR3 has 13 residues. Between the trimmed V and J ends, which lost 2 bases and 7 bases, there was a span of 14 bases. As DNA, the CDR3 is TGTGCCTGGAGTAGAGGAAGGAGCCTTGAAGCTTTCTTT. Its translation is CAWSRGRSLEAFF.

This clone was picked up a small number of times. Written as DNA, the CDR3 is TGTGCCAGCAGCCAAGACACCCCAGGGGGATCAGATACGCAGTATTTT. It yields the protein CASSQDTPGGSDTQYF. The chain combines TRBV6-6 with TRBJ2-3; 7 bases align to TRBD1. The J segment lost 4 bases and the V segment lost 6 bases, leaving 13 bases of the junction unmatched. Germline CDR1 MNHNY, CDR2 SVGAGI (reference sequence). The CDR3 runs 16 residues.

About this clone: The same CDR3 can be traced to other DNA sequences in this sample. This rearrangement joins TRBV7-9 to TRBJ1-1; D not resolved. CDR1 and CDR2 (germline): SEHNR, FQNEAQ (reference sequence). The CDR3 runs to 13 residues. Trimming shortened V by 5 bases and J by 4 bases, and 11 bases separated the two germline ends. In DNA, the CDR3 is TGTGCCAGCAGCCTGGATGGTGGCACTGAAGCTTTCTTT. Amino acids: CASSLDGGTEAFF.